The T cell receptor (beta chain) described here comes from a study of shared clonotypes between healthy human individuals. Findings of the study overall: Memory subsets had estimated richness that was generally smaller than that of naive subsets.

In the case of this clone: The antigen remains unidentified.

Genomic DNA from each subset was divided evenly over several immunoSEQ plates. In the study's own analysis: With immunoSEQ giving junction-only sequences and no quality scores, filtering differed. Libraries were prepared by immunoSEQ multiplex PCR; TCRdb keeps only in-frame clonotypes and omits some of them. The V and J calls and clone size are taken from that table; D and trimming were inferred from the DNA. The sample contains 850,000 to 1,100,000 clones, about 72% of which appear only once. Partitioning of CD4+ cells yielded a CD45RA+ naive subset and a CD45RA-negative memory subset. Sequencing was performed on memory CD4+ T cells from PBMCs. This sample's subset: CD45RA-negative fraction. The TCR was taken from a man aged 18 to 30 in good health. Some clones in this sample may be carry-over from other donors' samples.

Here the CDR3 DNA reads TGTGCCGCCACACACAGGGACGCCGACGAGCAGTACTTC. Amino acid sequence: CAATHRDADEQYF. V usage is TRBV5-4 and J usage is TRBJ2-7; possibly TRBD1 for D (6 bases). CDR1 is SGHNT and CDR2 is YYREEE in the germline V gene (reference sequence). The CDR3 extends over 13 amino acids. The V end lost 10 bases, the J end lost 5 bases, and 19 bases lay between the germline ends.